The present entry profiles one TCR beta chain with its context. The target antigen is unknown. The data were taken from a study of T-cell reconstitution after alpha-beta-depleted transplantation in children. Regarding the study as a whole: Certain patients had high TCRbeta diversity at day 60, and it came from recipient T cells and thymic progenitors that survived. It was reported that alpha-beta T cells came from several hundred expanded graft clones (about two months after transplant). T-cell counts and diversity at one year post-transplant came mainly from newly produced T cells.

The authors prepared the TCRbeta library with unique molecular identifiers. MiXCR, run by TCRdb on the PCR reads, gives a single entry per CDR3 protein. Here the sample spans about 580,000 distinct CDR3 sequences, about 21% being singletons. CDR1 is MNHEY and CDR2 is SVGAGI in the germline V gene. The CDR3 extends over 14 amino acids. The V gene lost 2 bases and the J gene lost 0 bases, with 7 bases spanning the gap. V gene TRBV6-5 combines with J gene TRBJ1-1; no definite D call. The clonotype was recovered from a boy in the first two years of life who had a stem cell transplant for acute myeloid leukemia, so the T cells may come from the graft donor. This material consisted of PBMCs, mostly from graft donor cells, taken 360 days after TCRalphabeta/CD19-depleted stem cell transplant. The CDR3, as DNA: TGTGCCAGCAGTTACCCTGGACTGAACACTGAAGCTTTCTTT. It translates to CASSYPGLNTEAFF.